A selection of T cell receptor beta chains follows, all from one sample in a study of human T cells and chemical hapten exposure. TCRdb re-called the RACE reads with MiXCR, one entry per CDR3 protein. The sample lists some 110,000 distinct CDR3 sequences, 9.5% to 13% seen once, with 1.1% to 1.5% in the top ten. Sample: whole blood, taken in connection with sensitization to the hapten diphenylcyclopropenone (DPC). All receptors come from a woman between 45 and 65 years old with alopecia areata. Some clones in this sample may be carry-over from other donors' samples. The CDR3 runs from the conserved cysteine through the conserved F or W. Each record gives: V gene, J gene, clone size, D gene, CDR3 DNA, CDR3 protein. A D gene is named only where the DNA matches it firmly. Not all rows give a size; the values are once, few, many and, for expanded clones, a class.

v_call: TRBV29-1; j_call: TRBJ2-1; clone_size: many; d_call: .; cdr3_nt: TGCAGCGCCCGAGGCTTAGCGCCCCAGAGTAATGAGCAGTTCTTC; cdr3_aa: CSARGLAPQSNEQFF
v_call: TRBV7-2; j_call: TRBJ1-4; clone_size: .; d_call: TRBD1; cdr3_nt: TGTGCCAGCAGCATCAGACAGGGGAATGAAAAACTGTTTTTT; cdr3_aa: CASSIRQGNEKLFF
v_call: TRBV11-3; j_call: TRBJ1-3; clone_size: few; d_call: .; cdr3_nt: TGTGCCAGCAGCGCACTCAACTCTGGAAACACCATATATTTT; cdr3_aa: CASSALNSGNTIYF
v_call: TRBV12-3/TRBV12-4; j_call: TRBJ1-6; clone_size: many; d_call: .; cdr3_nt: TGTGCCAGCAGTCCGGGACCGAGCTCCTATAATTCACCCCTCCACTTT; cdr3_aa: CASSPGPSSYNSPLHF
v_call: TRBV20-1; j_call: TRBJ1-5; clone_size: .; d_call: .; cdr3_nt: TGCAGTGCTAGAGATGGGCAAGCCAATCAGCCCCAGCATTTT; cdr3_aa: CSARDGQANQPQHF
v_call: TRBV6-1; j_call: TRBJ2-2; clone_size: many; d_call: TRBD1; cdr3_nt: TGTGCCGTCAGTGGACAGGCCCCTAACCCCAACACCGGGGAGCTGTTTTTT; cdr3_aa: CAVSGQAPNPNTGELFF
v_call: TRBV6-2/TRBV6-3; j_call: TRBJ2-7; clone_size: many; d_call: .; cdr3_nt: TGTGCCAGCAGTTACCCGGATACCTACGAGCAGTACTTC; cdr3_aa: CASSYPDTYEQYF
v_call: TRBV20-1; j_call: TRBJ2-3; clone_size: few; d_call: TRBD2; cdr3_nt: TGCAGTGCTAGTTACCCGCTTGGGGCTAGCGGGGGGTTGAGGGGCGCAGATACGCAGTATTTT; cdr3_aa: CSASYPLGASGGLRGADTQYF
v_call: TRBV7-2; j_call: TRBJ2-3; clone_size: few; d_call: TRBD2; cdr3_nt: TGTGCCAGCAGCTTAGCTTACAACCTCACTAGCGGGAGTCACCCAGATACGCAGTATTTT; cdr3_aa: CASSLAYNLTSGSHPDTQYF
v_call: TRBV21-1; j_call: TRBJ2-3; clone_size: few; d_call: .; cdr3_nt: TGTGCCAGCAGCAGGAGACAGGGTGGCGGAGATACGCAGTATTTT; cdr3_aa: CASSRRQGGGDTQYF
v_call: TRBV25-1; j_call: TRBJ1-4; clone_size: many; d_call: .; cdr3_nt: TGTGCCAGCAGTGAATCGGTCTCCTTTCATGAAAAACTGTTTTTT; cdr3_aa: CASSESVSFHEKLFF
v_call: TRBV5-5; j_call: TRBJ2-7; clone_size: many; d_call: .; cdr3_nt: TGTGCCAGCAGCCCAGGACGGAGCTCCTACGAGCAGTACTTC; cdr3_aa: CASSPGRSSYEQYF
v_call: TRBV6-2/TRBV6-3; j_call: TRBJ1-2; clone_size: .; d_call: .; cdr3_nt: TGTGCCAGCGAAGATAACTATGGCTACACCTTC; cdr3_aa: CASEDNYGYTF
v_call: TRBV5-1; j_call: TRBJ2-3; clone_size: .; d_call: .; cdr3_nt: TGCGCCAGCAGTAAGCCCACAGATACGCAGTATTTT; cdr3_aa: CASSKPTDTQYF
v_call: TRBV20-1; j_call: TRBJ2-2; clone_size: .; d_call: .; cdr3_nt: TGCAGTGCTCGGACACCTAAGAACACCGGGGAGCTGTTTTTT; cdr3_aa: CSARTPKNTGELFF
v_call: TRBV6-1; j_call: TRBJ2-6; clone_size: few; d_call: TRBD1; cdr3_nt: TGTGCCAGCACTAGGACAGGGGGCGCTGGGGCCAACGTCCTGACTTTC; cdr3_aa: CASTRTGGAGANVLTF
v_call: TRBV12-3/TRBV12-4; j_call: TRBJ1-6; clone_size: .; d_call: .; cdr3_nt: TGTGCCAGCAGTCCCCGGAGGTTTAATTCACCCCTCCACTTT; cdr3_aa: CASSPRRFNSPLHF
v_call: TRBV6-5; j_call: TRBJ2-3; clone_size: few; d_call: TRBD2; cdr3_nt: TGTGCCAGCAGTTATACTAGCGGGACTACAGATACGCAGTATTTT; cdr3_aa: CASSYTSGTTDTQYF
v_call: TRBV20-1; j_call: TRBJ1-1; clone_size: many; d_call: .; cdr3_nt: TGCAGTGCTAGAAGGGGACCGAACACTGAAGCTTTCTTT; cdr3_aa: CSARRGPNTEAFF
v_call: TRBV6-6; j_call: TRBJ2-4; clone_size: .; d_call: TRBD1; cdr3_nt: TGTGCCAGCAGTTACCTCCAGAGCCTCGGGACAGAAGAGAGTAAAAACATTCAGTACTTC; cdr3_aa: CASSYLQSLGTEESKNIQYF
v_call: TRBV11-1; j_call: TRBJ2-2; clone_size: few; d_call: .; cdr3_nt: TGTGCCAGCAGCTTAGGGAATTCGGTGGGCGGGGAGCTGTTTTTT; cdr3_aa: CASSLGNSVGGELFF
v_call: TRBV20-1; j_call: TRBJ1-1; clone_size: .; d_call: .; cdr3_nt: TGCAGTGCTAGAGACCCCAGTGCGAGTCTTGAAGCTTTCTTT; cdr3_aa: CSARDPSASLEAFF
v_call: TRBV7-2; j_call: TRBJ1-5; clone_size: .; d_call: .; cdr3_nt: TGTGCCAGCAGCTTGGAGGGGTCGAATAGCAATCAGCCCCAGCATTTT; cdr3_aa: CASSLEGSNSNQPQHF
v_call: TRBV28; j_call: TRBJ2-3; clone_size: .; d_call: TRBD2; cdr3_nt: TGTGCCAGCAGTTTGTACCTAGCGGGAGGGTTCAACACAGATACGCAGTATTTT; cdr3_aa: CASSLYLAGGFNTDTQYF
v_call: TRBV6-6; j_call: TRBJ1-4; clone_size: many; d_call: TRBD1; cdr3_nt: TGTGCCAGCAGTTTAGGACAGGGGATTGAAAAACTGTTTTTT; cdr3_aa: CASSLGQGIEKLFF
v_call: TRBV10-2; j_call: TRBJ1-1; clone_size: .; d_call: .; cdr3_nt: TGCGCCAGCAAAAGGTTGGCTGAAGCTTTCTTT; cdr3_aa: CASKRLAEAFF
v_call: TRBV7-6; j_call: TRBJ2-5; clone_size: many; d_call: TRBD2; cdr3_nt: TGTGCCAGCAGCTTAAACAGCGTCATGGCGGGAGTTTCTGAGACCCAGTACTTC; cdr3_aa: CASSLNSVMAGVSETQYF
v_call: TRBV29-1; j_call: TRBJ1-3; clone_size: few; d_call: TRBD1; cdr3_nt: TGCAGCGTTGTCGATGACAGGGCCAAGCGGAACACCATATATTTT; cdr3_aa: CSVVDDRAKRNTIYF
v_call: TRBV7-2; j_call: TRBJ2-4; clone_size: .; d_call: TRBD1; cdr3_nt: TGTGCCAGCAGCTTAGTCACGGGACAGGGGAGAAAGGTCATTCAGTACTTC; cdr3_aa: CASSLVTGQGRKVIQYF
v_call: TRBV12-3/TRBV12-4; j_call: TRBJ2-7; clone_size: many; d_call: .; cdr3_nt: TGTGCCAGCAGTTTAAATGGGCCAGTCAGGCAGTACTTC; cdr3_aa: CASSLNGPVRQYF
v_call: TRBV5-6; j_call: TRBJ2-4; clone_size: .; d_call: .; cdr3_nt: TGTGCCAGCAGCCCGGATGTCCAGGGAGCCAAAAACATTCAGTACTTC; cdr3_aa: CASSPDVQGAKNIQYF
v_call: TRBV12-3/TRBV12-4; j_call: TRBJ1-5; clone_size: few; d_call: .; cdr3_nt: TGTGCCAGCAGTTTAGTTCCCGGTGCGCTGGGTCAGGCCTCACTCAAGGGCAATCAGCCCCAGCATTTT; cdr3_aa: CASSLVPGALGQASLKGNQPQHF
v_call: TRBV6-4; j_call: TRBJ2-1; clone_size: .; d_call: TRBD2; cdr3_nt: TGTGCCAGCAGTGACTCGATAAGGGGACTAGCGGGTCCCTACAATGAGCAGTTCTTC; cdr3_aa: CASSDSIRGLAGPYNEQFF
v_call: TRBV20-1; j_call: TRBJ2-7; clone_size: .; d_call: .; cdr3_nt: TGCAGTGCTAGAGATGGCAGTGCCTACGAGCAGTACTTC; cdr3_aa: CSARDGSAYEQYF
v_call: TRBV6-5; j_call: TRBJ2-1; clone_size: few; d_call: .; cdr3_nt: TGTGCCAGCAGTCCCAGGAGTTCTCCCTCCTACAATGAGCAGTTCTTC; cdr3_aa: CASSPRSSPSYNEQFF
v_call: TRBV6-5; j_call: TRBJ1-3; clone_size: few; d_call: .; cdr3_nt: TGTGCCAGCAGCTCAGGGGCGACTGGAAACACCATATATTTT; cdr3_aa: CASSSGATGNTIYF
v_call: TRBV20-1; j_call: TRBJ1-2; clone_size: many; d_call: TRBD1; cdr3_nt: TGCAGTGCTAGACGTACAGGGGGCCAACTCGGAGGCTACACCTTC; cdr3_aa: CSARRTGGQLGGYTF